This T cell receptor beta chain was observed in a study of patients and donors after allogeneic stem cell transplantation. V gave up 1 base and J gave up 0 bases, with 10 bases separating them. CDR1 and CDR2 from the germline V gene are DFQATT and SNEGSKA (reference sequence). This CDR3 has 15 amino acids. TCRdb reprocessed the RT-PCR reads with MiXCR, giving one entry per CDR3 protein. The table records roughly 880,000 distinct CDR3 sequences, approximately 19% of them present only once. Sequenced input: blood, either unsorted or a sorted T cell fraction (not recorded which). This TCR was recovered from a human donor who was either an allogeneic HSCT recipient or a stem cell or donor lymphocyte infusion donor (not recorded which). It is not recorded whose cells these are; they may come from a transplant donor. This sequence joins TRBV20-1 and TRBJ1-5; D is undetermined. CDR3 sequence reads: CSARGRKNSNQPQHF. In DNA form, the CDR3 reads TGCAGTGCTAGAGGACGGAAGAATAGCAATCAGCCCCAGCATTTT.